There are many counts of the clone carrying this T cell receptor (beta chain). Its antigen is currently unknown. Patients picked for sequencing had shown CD8+CD57+ cell expansion detected by flow cytometry. This sample was taken from a study of CD8+CD57+ T cells in acquired aplastic anemia. Regarding the study as a whole: Comparison of patients with controls identified around 30 shared CD8+ CDR3 sequences.

Genomic DNA served as template for TCR beta VDJ and CDR3 profiling. MiXCR, run by TCRdb on the reads, gives a single entry per CDR3 protein. Of roughly 190,000 distinct CDR3 sequences detected, roughly half appear once; the ten largest clones hold about 9.7%. The CDR3 spans 15 residues. Germline-derived CDR1 and CDR2 are MNHEY and SVGAGI. J was trimmed by 6 bases and V by 2 bases; bases with no gene match: 7. The specimen was sorted CD4+, CD8+, or CD8+CD57+ T cells (not recorded which) from PBMCs. J is TRBJ1-2 and V is TRBV6-5, with 9 nucleotides matching TRBD1. The receptor comes from a human donor with aplastic anemia. CDR3 in DNA: TGTGCCAGCAGTTACCTAGGGACAGGGTTAGATGGCTACACCTTC. It translates to CASSYLGTGLDGYTF.